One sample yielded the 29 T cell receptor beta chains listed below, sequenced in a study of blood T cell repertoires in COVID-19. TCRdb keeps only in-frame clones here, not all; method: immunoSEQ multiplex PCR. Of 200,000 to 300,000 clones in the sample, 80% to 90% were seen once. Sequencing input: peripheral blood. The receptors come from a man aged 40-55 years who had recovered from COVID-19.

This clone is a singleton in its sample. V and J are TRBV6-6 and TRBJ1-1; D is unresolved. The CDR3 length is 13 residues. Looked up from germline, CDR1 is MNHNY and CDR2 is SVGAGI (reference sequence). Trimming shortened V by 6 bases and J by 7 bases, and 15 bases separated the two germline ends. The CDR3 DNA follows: TGTGCCAGCAGCCACGAAGTTACGGGTGAAGCTTTCTTT. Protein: CASSHEVTGEAFF.

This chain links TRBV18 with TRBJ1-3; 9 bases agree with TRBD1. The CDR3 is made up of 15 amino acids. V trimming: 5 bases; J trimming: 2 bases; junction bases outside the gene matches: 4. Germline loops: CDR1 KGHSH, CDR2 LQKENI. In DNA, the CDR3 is TGTGCCAGCTCAGTCGGACAGGGGACTGGAAACACCATATATTTT. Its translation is CASSVGQGTGNTIYF.

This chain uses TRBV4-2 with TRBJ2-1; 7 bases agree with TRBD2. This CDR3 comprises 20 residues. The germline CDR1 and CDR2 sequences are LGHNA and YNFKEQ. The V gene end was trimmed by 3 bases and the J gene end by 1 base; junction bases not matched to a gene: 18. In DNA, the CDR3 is TGTGCCAGCAGCCACCAAATGGCCCGGGCTAGCGGAGAGTCCTACAATGAGCAGTTCTTC. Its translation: CASSHQMARASGESYNEQFF.

CDR3 DNA sequence: TGTGCCATCAGTGAACAACCTAGCGGATCGGCGGAGGAGCAGTTCTTC. Translated: CAISEQPSGSAEEQFF. The gene calls are TRBV10-3 and TRBJ2-1, with 7 bases matching TRBD2. Trimming at V came to 3 bases and at J to 10 bases, leaving 15 bases not matched to a gene. Germline V gene lookup returns CDR1 ENHRY and CDR2 SYGVKD. The CDR3 extends over 16 amino acids.

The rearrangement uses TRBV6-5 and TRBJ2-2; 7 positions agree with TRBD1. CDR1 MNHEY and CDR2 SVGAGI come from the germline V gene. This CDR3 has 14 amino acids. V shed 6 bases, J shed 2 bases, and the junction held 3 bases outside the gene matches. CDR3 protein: CASRTGFNTGELFF. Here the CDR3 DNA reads TGTGCCAGCAGGACAGGGTTTAACACCGGGGAGCTGTTTTTT.

CDR3 in amino acids: CSVEVQGGISGYTF. Written as DNA, the CDR3 is TGCAGCGTTGAAGTGCAGGGAGGGATCTCTGGCTACACCTTC. J is TRBJ1-2 and V is TRBV29-1, with D possibly matching TRBD1 (5 bases). V shed 1 base and J shed 7 bases, with 16 bases lying between them. Germline V gene sequence: CDR1 SQVTM, CDR2 ANQGSEA. This CDR3 has 14 residues. Supplemented by reference TRBV29-1 and TRBJ1-2, the full variable domain reads SAVISQKPSRDICQRGTSLTIQCQVDSQVTMMFWYRQQPGQSLTLIATANQGSEATYESGFVIDKFPISRPNLTFSTLTVSNMSPEDSSIYLCSVEVQGGISGYTFGSGTRLTVV.

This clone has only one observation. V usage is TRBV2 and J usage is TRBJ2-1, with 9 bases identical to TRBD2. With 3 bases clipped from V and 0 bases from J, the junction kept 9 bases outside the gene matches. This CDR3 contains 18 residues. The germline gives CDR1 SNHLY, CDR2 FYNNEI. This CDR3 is CASSDLAGITISYNEQFF. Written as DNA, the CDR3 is TGTGCCAGCAGTGATCTAGCGGGAATAACTATCTCCTACAATGAGCAGTTCTTC.

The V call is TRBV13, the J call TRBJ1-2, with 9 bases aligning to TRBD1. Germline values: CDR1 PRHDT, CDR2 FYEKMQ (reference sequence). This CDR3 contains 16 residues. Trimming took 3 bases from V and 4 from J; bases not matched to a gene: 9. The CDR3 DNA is TGTGCCAGCAGCTTCGACAGGGGGGCTATCCCCTATGGCTACACCTTC. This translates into CASSFDRGAIPYGYTF.

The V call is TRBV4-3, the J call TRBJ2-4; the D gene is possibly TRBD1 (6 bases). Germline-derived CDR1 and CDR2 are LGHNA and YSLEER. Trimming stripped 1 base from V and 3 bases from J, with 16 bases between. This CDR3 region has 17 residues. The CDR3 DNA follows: TGCGCCAGCAGCCAAGGAGTAACAGGGTCTGGCAAAAACATTCAGTACTTC. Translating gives CASSQGVTGSGKNIQYF.

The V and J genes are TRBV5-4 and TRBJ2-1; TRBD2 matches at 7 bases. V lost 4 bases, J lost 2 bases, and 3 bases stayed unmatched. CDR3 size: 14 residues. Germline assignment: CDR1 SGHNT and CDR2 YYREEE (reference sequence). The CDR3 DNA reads TGTGCCAGCAGCGGTGGGACTACCTACAATGAGCAGTTCTTC. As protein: CASSGGTTYNEQFF.

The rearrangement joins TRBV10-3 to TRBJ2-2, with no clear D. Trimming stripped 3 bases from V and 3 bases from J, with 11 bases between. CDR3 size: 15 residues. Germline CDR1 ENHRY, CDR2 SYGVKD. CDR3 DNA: TGTGCCATCAGTGACCCGGTATACTACACCGGGGAGCTGTTTTTT. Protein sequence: CAISDPVYYTGELFF.

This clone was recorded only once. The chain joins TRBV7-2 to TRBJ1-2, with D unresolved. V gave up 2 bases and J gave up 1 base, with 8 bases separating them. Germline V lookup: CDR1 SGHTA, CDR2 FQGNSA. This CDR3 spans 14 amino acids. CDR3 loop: CASSLNPSNYGYTF. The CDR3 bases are TGTGCCAGCAGCTTAAATCCCAGTAACTATGGCTACACCTTC.

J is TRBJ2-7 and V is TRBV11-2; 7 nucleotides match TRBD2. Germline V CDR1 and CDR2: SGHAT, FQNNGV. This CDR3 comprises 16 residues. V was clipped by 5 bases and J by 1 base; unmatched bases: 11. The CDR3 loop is CASSQFGASGSYEQYF. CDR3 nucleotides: TGTGCCAGCAGCCAATTTGGGGCTAGCGGATCCTACGAGCAGTACTTC.

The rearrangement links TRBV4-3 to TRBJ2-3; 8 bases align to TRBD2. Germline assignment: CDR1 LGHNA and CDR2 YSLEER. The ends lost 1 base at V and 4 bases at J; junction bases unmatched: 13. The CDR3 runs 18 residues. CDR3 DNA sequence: TGCGCCAGCAGCCAAGCACGGGGGGGCTCCTTTGGGGCAGATACGCAGTATTTT. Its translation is CASSQARGGSFGADTQYF.

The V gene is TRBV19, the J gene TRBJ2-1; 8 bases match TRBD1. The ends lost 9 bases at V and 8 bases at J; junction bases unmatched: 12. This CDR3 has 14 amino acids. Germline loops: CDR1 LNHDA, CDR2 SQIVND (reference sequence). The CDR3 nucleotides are TGTGCCAGCAGACGACGACAGGGGAACGATGAGCAGTTCTTC. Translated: CASRRRQGNDEQFF.

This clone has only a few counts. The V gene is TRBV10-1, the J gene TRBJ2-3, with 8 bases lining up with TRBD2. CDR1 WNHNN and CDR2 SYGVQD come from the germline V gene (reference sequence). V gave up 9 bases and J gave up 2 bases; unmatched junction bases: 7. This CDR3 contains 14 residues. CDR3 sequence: CASSSGVTTDTQYF. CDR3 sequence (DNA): TGCGCCAGTAGTAGCGGGGTTACCACAGATACGCAGTATTTT.

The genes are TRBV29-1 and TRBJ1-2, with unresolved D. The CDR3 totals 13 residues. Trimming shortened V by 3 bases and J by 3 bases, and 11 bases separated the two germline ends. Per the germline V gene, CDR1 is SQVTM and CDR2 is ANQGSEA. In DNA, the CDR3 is TGCAGCGTTGAGTCTACTTCTTACTATGGCTACACCTTC. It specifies CSVESTSYYGYTF.

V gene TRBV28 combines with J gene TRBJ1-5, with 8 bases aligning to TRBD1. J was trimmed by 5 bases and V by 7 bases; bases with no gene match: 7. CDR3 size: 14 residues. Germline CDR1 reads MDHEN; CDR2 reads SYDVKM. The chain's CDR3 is CASISGGTDQPQHF. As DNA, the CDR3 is TGTGCCAGCATCTCAGGGGGCACCGATCAGCCCCAGCATTTT.

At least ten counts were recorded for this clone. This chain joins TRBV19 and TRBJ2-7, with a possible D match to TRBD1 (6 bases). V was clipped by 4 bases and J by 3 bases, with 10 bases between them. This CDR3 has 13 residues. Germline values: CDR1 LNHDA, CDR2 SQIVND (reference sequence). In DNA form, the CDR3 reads TGTGCCAGTAGTAGGGGGCTCTTCTACGAGCAGTACTTC. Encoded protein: CASSRGLFYEQYF.

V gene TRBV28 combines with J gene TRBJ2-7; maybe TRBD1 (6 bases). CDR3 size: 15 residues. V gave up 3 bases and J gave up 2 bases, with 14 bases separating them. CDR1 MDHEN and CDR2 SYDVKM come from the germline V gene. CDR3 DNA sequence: TGTGCCAGCAGTTTGCGAGGGACACGCACCTACGAGCAGTACTTC. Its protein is CASSLRGTRTYEQYF.

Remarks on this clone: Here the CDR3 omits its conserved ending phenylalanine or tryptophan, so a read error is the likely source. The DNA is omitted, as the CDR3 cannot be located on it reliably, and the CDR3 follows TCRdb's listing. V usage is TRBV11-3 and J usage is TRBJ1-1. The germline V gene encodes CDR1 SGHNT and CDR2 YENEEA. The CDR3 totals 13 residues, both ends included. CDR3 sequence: CASSQGRGWTVNL.

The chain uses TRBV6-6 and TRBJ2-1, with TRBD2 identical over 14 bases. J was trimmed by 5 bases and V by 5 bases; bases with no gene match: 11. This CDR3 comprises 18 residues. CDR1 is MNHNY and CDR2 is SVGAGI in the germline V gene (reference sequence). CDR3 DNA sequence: TGTGCCAGCAGTCCCGGGACTAGCGGGAGCAGACCCCACAATGAGCAGTTCTTC. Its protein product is CASSPGTSGSRPHNEQFF.

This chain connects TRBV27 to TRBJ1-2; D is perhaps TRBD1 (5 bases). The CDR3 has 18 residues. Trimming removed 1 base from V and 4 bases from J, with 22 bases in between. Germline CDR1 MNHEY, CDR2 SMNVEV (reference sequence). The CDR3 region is CASSLLAEIGATVYGYTF. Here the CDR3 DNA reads TGTGCCAGCAGTTTATTGGCCGAAATTGGGGCAACCGTCTATGGCTACACCTTC.

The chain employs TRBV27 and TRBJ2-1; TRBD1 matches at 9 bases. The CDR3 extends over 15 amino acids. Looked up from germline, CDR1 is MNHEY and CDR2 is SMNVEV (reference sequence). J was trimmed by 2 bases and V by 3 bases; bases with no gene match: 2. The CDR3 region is CASSFDRGAYNEQFF. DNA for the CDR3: TGTGCCAGCAGTTTTGACAGGGGGGCCTACAATGAGCAGTTCTTC.

DNA for the CDR3: TGTGCCAGCAGCTTTGTCGTACAGGAAGATACGCAGTATTTT. As protein: CASSFVVQEDTQYF. This chain links TRBV7-9 with TRBJ2-3, with D possibly TRBD1 on 5 matching bases. The CDR3 is made up of 14 amino acids. Trimming removed 3 bases at V and 5 bases at J, with 12 bases between. The germline V gene encodes CDR1 SEHNR and CDR2 FQNEAQ (reference sequence).

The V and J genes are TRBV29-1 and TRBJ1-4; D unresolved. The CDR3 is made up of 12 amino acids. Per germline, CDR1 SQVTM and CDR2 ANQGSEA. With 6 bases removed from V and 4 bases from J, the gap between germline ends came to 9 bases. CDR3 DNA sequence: TGCAGCGTATCACCTAATAATGAAAAACTGTTTTTT. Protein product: CSVSPNNEKLFF.

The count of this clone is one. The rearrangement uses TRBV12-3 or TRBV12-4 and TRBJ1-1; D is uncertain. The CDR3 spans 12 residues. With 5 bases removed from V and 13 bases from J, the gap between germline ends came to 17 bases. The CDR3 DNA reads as TGTGCCAGCAGTAGTGAAAACAGCGGGGTTTTCTTT. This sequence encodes CASSSENSGVFF.

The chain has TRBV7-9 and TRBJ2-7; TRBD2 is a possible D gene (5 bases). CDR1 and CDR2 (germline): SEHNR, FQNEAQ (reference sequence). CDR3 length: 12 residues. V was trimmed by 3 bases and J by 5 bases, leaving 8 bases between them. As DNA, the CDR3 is TGTGCCAGCAGCTTGTGGGAGAACGAGCAGTACTTC. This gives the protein CASSLWENEQYF.

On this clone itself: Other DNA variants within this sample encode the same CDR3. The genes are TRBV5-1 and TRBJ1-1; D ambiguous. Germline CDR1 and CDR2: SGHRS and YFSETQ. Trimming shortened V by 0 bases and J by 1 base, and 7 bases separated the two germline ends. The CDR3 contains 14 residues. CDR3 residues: CASSLGTGNTEAFF. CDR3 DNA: TGCGCCAGCAGCTTGGGAACGGGGAACACTGAAGCTTTCTTT. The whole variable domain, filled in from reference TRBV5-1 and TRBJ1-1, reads KAGVTQTPRYLIKTRGQQVTLSCSPISGHRSVSWYQQTPGQGLQFLFEYFSETQRNKGNFPGRFSGRQFSNSRSEMNVSTLELGDSALYLCASSLGTGNTEAFFGQGTRLTVV.